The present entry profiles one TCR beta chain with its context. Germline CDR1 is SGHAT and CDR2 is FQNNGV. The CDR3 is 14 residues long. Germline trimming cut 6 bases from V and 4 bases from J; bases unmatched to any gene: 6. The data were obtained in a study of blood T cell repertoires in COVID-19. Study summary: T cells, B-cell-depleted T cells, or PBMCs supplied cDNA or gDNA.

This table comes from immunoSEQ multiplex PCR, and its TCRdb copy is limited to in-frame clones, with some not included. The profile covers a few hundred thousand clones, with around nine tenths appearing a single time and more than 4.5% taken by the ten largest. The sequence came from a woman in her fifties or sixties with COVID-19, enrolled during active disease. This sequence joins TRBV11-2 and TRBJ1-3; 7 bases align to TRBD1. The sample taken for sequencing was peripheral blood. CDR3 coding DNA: TGTGCCAGCAGACCCGGGGACAGAGGAAACACCATATATTTT. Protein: CASRPGDRGNTIYF. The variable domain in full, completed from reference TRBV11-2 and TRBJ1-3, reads EAGVAQSPRYKIIEKRQSVAFWCNPISGHATLYWYQQILGQGPKLLIQFQNNGVVDDSQLPKDRFSAERLKGVDSTLKIQPAKLEDSAVYLCASRPGDRGNTIYFGEGSWLTVV.